This paragraph covers one T cell receptor (beta chain) sequence. Its antigen specificity is not known. There are no base qualities to consult, and no much larger clone falls within one base. Preparation of the library involved the immunoSEQ multiplex PCR assay. RNA was extracted from all samples and reverse transcribed into cDNA as template for TCR sequencing. SuperScript III was used to make first-strand cDNA, primed with a 2:1 mix of oligo-dT and random hexamers. A synthetic immune receptor repertoire was used to gauge amplification bias, and whatever bias remained was removed computationally. In the authors' own workflow: Raw reads were preprocessed for error removal, and CDR3 was defined according to IMGT conventions as running from the conserved cysteine to phenylalanine. Clonality was calculated as 1 minus Shannon entropy normalized by log2 of the number of productive unique TCRs. Whether each scalp clone was CD4 or CD8 was inferred by checking scalp TCRbeta sequences against the CD4 and CD8 repertoires from sorted blood. TCRdb provides this immuneACCESS table in a form limited to in-frame rearrangements. Some clones are lacking; in checked studies, under half of them reflect an unresolved V gene, and why the rest are absent is not known. V, J and clone size are those of that table, while D and trimming were read from the DNA. The sample includes 140,000 or so clones, with around 51% observed a single time. The ten largest clones add up to 0.95% to 1% of the sample.

The sample originates from a study of CD8+ T cells in alopecia areata (dated by TCRdb to the late 2010s). Broadly, across the study: Treated patients were enrolled in an open-label pilot trial of oral tofacitinib at 5 to 10 mg twice daily for moderate-to-severe alopecia areata. Tofacitinib was given for 6 to 18 months, followed by 6 months of follow-up off drug to assess delayed response and recurrence. The study used high-throughput TCRbeta sequencing to examine T cell clonal expansion in alopecia areata, in both the C3H/HeJ mouse model and human patients. Human TCRbeta sequencing covered scalp tissue and sorted CD4+ and CD8+ peripheral blood T cells from patchy and totalis/universalis alopecia areata patients and healthy controls. Tofacitinib-treated patients had biopsies at baseline and at 4 and 24 weeks of treatment, with a later scalp biopsy in several patients. Scalp clonality was compared across normal scalp (n=4), patchy alopecia areata scalp (n=8), and alopecia totalis/universalis scalp (n=8). RNA came from the PAXgene miRNA kit for fixed scalp, the miRNeasy kit for PBMCs, and the RNeasy kit for mouse skin. Amplification of TCRbeta CDR3 regions was done by immunoSEQ multiplex PCR using 35 Vbeta forward primers and 13 Jbeta reverse primers.

The time point label here, explained by the study, means: baseline before oral tofacitinib. From alopecia areata patients, peripheral blood was collected along with lesional scalp punch biopsies. After PBMCs were isolated by density centrifugation and stained for CD3, CD4 and CD8, a FACSAria was used to sort CD4+ and CD8+ T cells. Results and caveats for the whole study, not just this receptor: Unlike mouse skin, where gammadelta T cells dominate, normal human skin contains resident alphabeta T cells that get sequenced too, which complicates analysis of the scalp TCR repertoire. Shared TCR sequences between patients were less evident than in mice, which may be partly attributable to HLA diversity in the patient population. Compared with normal scalp, lesional scalp had higher clonality and more expanded CD8+ clones, particularly in alopecia totalis/universalis, a pattern that suggests antigenic drive.

Sequencing used CD4+ T cells sorted from blood, obtained at week 0. The TCR originated in a human donor with alopecia areata.

The nucleotide sequence reads TGTGCCTGGAGGGGGCGCCAATCCTACAATGAGCAGTTCTTC. This gives the protein CAWRGRQSYNEQFF. The V gene is TRBV30 and the J gene is TRBJ2-1, with a tentative D gene TRBD1 over 5 matching bases. Measured from the cysteine to the phenylalanine, the CDR3 is 14 residues long. This entry keeps only the CDR3 DNA: 42 bases, framed from base 1. Reading the germline V gene (reference sequence) gives CDR1 GTSNPN and CDR2 SVGIG. The junction carries 10 bases between V and J, which are trimmed by 3 bases and 1 base respectively. The CDR3, completed at both ends by the reference TRBV30 and TRBJ2-1 genes, gives the full variable domain SQTIHQWPATLVQPVGSPLSLECTVEGTSNPNLYWYRQAAGRGLQLLFYSVGIGQISSEVPQNLSASRPQDRQFILSSKKLLLSDSGFYLCAWRGRQSYNEQFFGPGTRLTVL.